The 2 T cell receptor beta chains in this list originate from one sample, sequenced in a study of tumor and adjacent non-tumor tissue in lung cancer. Three rounds of nested PCR, following a modified ARM-PCR protocol, produced the TCRbeta library. TCRdb redid the calling of the multiplex PCR reads with MiXCR, one entry per CDR3 protein. The sample includes 85,000 to 130,000 distinct CDR3 sequences, about 62% of them seen just once. RNA was extracted from bulk tissue without any cell sorting. Distant lung tissue was collected more than 3 cm away from the tumor edge. Sequencing input: distant non-tumor lung tissue. Receptors originate from a young man with non-small cell lung cancer.

As concerns this clonotype: Germline and junction disagree at one end, which may indicate a read error. V is TRBV6-5 and J is TRBJ2-1; D is uncertain. Germline CDR1 reads MNHEY; CDR2 reads SVGAGI. This CDR3 region has 11 residues. The CDR3 is CASQSYNEELF. CDR3 bases: TGTGCCAGCCAATCCTACAATGAGGAGTTATTC.

With regard to this clonotype: The junction and the germline gene differ at one end; a read error may be behind it. The chain links TRBV4-2 to TRBJ2-7; 10 bases are a match to TRBD2. This CDR3 is 15 amino acids long. Germline V gives CDR1 LGHNA, CDR2 YNFKEQ. For the CDR3, the DNA is TGTACCAGCAGCCAAGGATTAGCGGGAGGCTACGAGCAGTACTTC. Translation gives CTSSQGLAGGYEQYF.